Each of the 21 T cell receptor beta chains below was sequenced from the same sample in a study of neurological immune-mediated disorders. Using its own MiXCR run on the 5' RACE reads, TCRdb lists one record per CDR3 protein. The repertoire holds about 50,000 distinct CDR3 sequences, approximately 10% seen once, with about 5.7% in the top ten. What was sequenced was PBMCs. The receptors were gathered from a man between 65 and 80 years old with HTLV-1-associated myelopathy (HAM/TSP).

In this sample, this clonotype turned up many times. V usage is TRBV20-1 and J usage is TRBJ2-3, with TRBD2 as a possible D gene (6 bases). V was pared by 3 bases and J by 0 bases, with 19 bases between. CDR3 length: 17 amino acids. The germline V gene has CDR1 DFQATT and CDR2 SNEGSKA (reference sequence). CDR3 DNA sequence: TGCAGTGCTAGCGGCGGGACCGGAAGGGGTAGCACAGATACGCAGTATTTT. Protein product: CSASGGTGRGSTDTQYF.

This clonotype was found many times. The gene calls are TRBV20-1 and TRBJ2-2; D is uncertain. Germline loops: CDR1 DFQATT, CDR2 SNEGSKA (reference sequence). The V gene lost 3 bases and the J gene lost 0 bases, with 8 bases spanning the gap. The CDR3 runs to 14 residues. CDR3 nucleotide sequence: TGCAGTGCTAGCGGCAGATCGAACACCGGGGAGCTGTTTTTT. Amino acid sequence: CSASGRSNTGELFF.

About this clonotype itself: This clone may be a read error of a much larger clone one base away. The CDR3 spells CSLAPFDNEQFF. The CDR3 DNA follows: TGCAGCCTCGCCCCTTTTGACAATGAGCAGTTCTTC. The chain uses TRBV29-1 and TRBJ2-1; D gene ambiguous. Germline CDR1 is SQVTM and CDR2 is ANQGSEA. V lost 8 bases, J lost 5 bases, and 13 bases lay in between. The CDR3 is 12 amino acids.

The table lists this clonotype with many counts. J is TRBJ1-1 and V is TRBV5-1; unclear D gene. Trimming removed 3 bases from V and 6 bases from J, with 15 bases in between. Germline CDR1 is SGHRS and CDR2 is YFSETQ. This CDR3 has 14 residues. DNA of the CDR3: TGCGCCAGCAGCTCCCGGCTGGCGGACCCTGAAGCTTTCTTT. Translating gives CASSSRLADPEAFF.

The sample holds many counts of this clonotype. The CDR3 here is CASSSPRAGGGDTQYF. Written as DNA, the CDR3 is TGTGCCAGCAGCTCCCCACGAGCGGGAGGGGGCGATACGCAGTATTTT. The chain carries TRBV11-2 and TRBJ2-3; TRBD2 matches at 10 bases. V lost 4 bases and J lost 6; bases outside the gene matches: 10. CDR1 and CDR2 (germline): SGHAT, FQNNGV. This CDR3 is built from 16 residues.

This clonotype was recorded at least ten times. The chain carries TRBV5-5 and TRBJ1-5; 10 bases map to TRBD1. The germline gives CDR1 SGHKS, CDR2 YYEKEE (reference sequence). V was pared by 4 bases and J by 7 bases, with 8 bases of the junction left unmatched. There are 15 residues in the CDR3. The CDR3 DNA reads as TGTGCCAGCAGCCGAGACAGGGGGCTGGGACAGCCCCAGCATTTT. It is translated as CASSRDRGLGQPQHF.

This clonotype was seen ten or more times. The J gene is TRBJ2-2, the V gene TRBV25-1; D is ambiguous. The CDR3 runs to 13 residues. Trimming left V 2 bases short and J 6 bases short, with 7 bases between. Germline assignment: CDR1 MGHDK and CDR2 SYGVNS. CDR3 loop: CASSERFSGELFF. CDR3 bases: TGTGCCAGCAGTGAAAGGTTTTCCGGGGAGCTGTTTTTT.

The chain uses TRBV5-1 and TRBJ2-5; 9 positions agree with TRBD2. The CDR3 has 14 residues. CDR1 and CDR2 from the germline V gene are SGHRS and YFSETQ. V shed 2 bases and J 3 bases; nucleotides not matched to a gene: 2. This CDR3 is CASSFASGKETQYF. The CDR3, as DNA: TGCGCCAGCAGCTTCGCTAGCGGGAAAGAGACCCAGTACTTC.

This clonotype has at least ten counts. The rearrangement links TRBV5-1 to TRBJ2-2; D possibly uses TRBD1 or TRBD2 (5 bases each). V lost 5 bases to trimming and J lost 3 bases, with 11 bases between them. This CDR3 has 14 amino acids. Looked up from germline, CDR1 is SGHRS and CDR2 is YFSETQ. CDR3 amino acids: CASRWGKDTGELFF. CDR3 nucleotides: TGCGCCAGCAGGTGGGGGAAGGACACCGGGGAGCTGTTTTTT.

This clonotype was counted ten times or more. The V call is TRBV4-1, the J call TRBJ1-1; maybe TRBD1 (5 bases). V dropped 3 bases and J dropped 4 bases, with 24 bases sitting between them. Per the germline V gene, CDR1 is MGHRA and CDR2 is YSYEKL. The CDR3 has 18 residues. CDR3 DNA: TGCGCCAGCAGCCACCCATTCCTAGCGGGGGAGAGGGCCACTGAAGCTTTCTTT. Protein product: CASSHPFLAGERATEAFF.

The table lists this clonotype with many counts. The V and J genes are TRBV20-1 and TRBJ2-3; the D gene is possibly TRBD2 (6 bases). The CDR3 contains 14 residues. V was cut by 0 bases and J by 2 bases, with 9 bases left in between. The germline gives CDR1 DFQATT, CDR2 SNEGSKA (reference sequence). The CDR3 nucleotides read TGCAGTGCTAGAGATGGGAGGCACACAGATACGCAGTATTTT. Translation: CSARDGRHTDTQYF.

This clonotype was observed many times. This chain connects TRBV20-1 to TRBJ2-1; D may correspond to TRBD1 or TRBD2 (6 bases each). Trimming left V 6 bases short and J 2 bases short, with 17 bases between. The CDR3 length is 15 residues. Germline CDR1 reads DFQATT; CDR2 reads SNEGSKA (reference sequence). The CDR3, as DNA: TGCAGTGCAAGAACGGGGGCGACGCCCTACAATGAGCAGTTCTTC. It specifies CSARTGATPYNEQFF.

The rearrangement links TRBV5-1 to TRBJ2-7; D not resolved. The V gene's germline CDR1 is SGHRS and CDR2 YFSETQ. The CDR3 covers 13 residues. Between the trimmed V and J ends, which lost 5 bases and 11 bases, there was a span of 20 bases. CDR3 protein: CASSLWLVGEKYF. CDR3 nucleotide sequence: TGCGCCAGCAGTCTCTGGTTAGTGGGTGAGAAGTACTTC.

This clonotype was counted at least ten times. V gene TRBV28 combines with J gene TRBJ1-4; no clear D gene. Germline V gene lookup returns CDR1 MDHEN and CDR2 SYDVKM. The CDR3 covers 17 residues. Trimming left V 2 bases short and J 0 bases short, with 13 bases between. The CDR3 bases are TGTGCCAGCAGTTTAATCGGACGGACTGCAACTAATGAAAAACTGTTTTTT. Its translation is CASSLIGRTATNEKLFF.

This clonotype was found many times. This chain joins TRBV25-1 and TRBJ2-5; D call uncertain. V lost 5 bases to trimming and J lost 2 bases, with 9 bases between them. CDR1 is MGHDK, CDR2 SYGVNS, per germline. The CDR3 sequence is 13 residues long. CDR3 in amino acids: CASSSAQQETQYF. CDR3 bases: TGTGCCAGCAGTTCAGCCCAGCAAGAGACCCAGTACTTC.

This clonotype was recorded many times. The chain uses TRBV7-2 and TRBJ2-3; 9 bases align to TRBD2. CDR1 and CDR2 from the germline V gene are SGHTA and FQGNSA. The length of the CDR3 is 15 residues. J lost 5 bases, V lost 3 bases, and 6 bases had no gene match. The CDR3 coding sequence is TGTGCCAGCAGCTTTTTTGCGGGAGGGGGAGATACGCAGTATTTT. The encoded protein is CASSFFAGGGDTQYF.

Comments on this clonotype: A much larger clone differs by one base, so this may be a read error. J is TRBJ2-2 and V is TRBV12-3 or TRBV12-4, with no clear D. There are 12 residues in the CDR3. CDR3 in DNA: TGTGTCAGCAGGACGAACACCGGGGAGCTGTTTTTT. It is translated as CVSRTNTGELFF.

This chain links TRBV5-6 with TRBJ2-2; the match to TRBD1 covers 12 bases. The CDR3 is 17 residues long. Per germline, CDR1 SGHDT and CDR2 YYEEEE. V was clipped by 1 base and J by 9 bases; unmatched bases: 10. CDR3 nucleotides: TGTGCCAGCAGCTTGACCTCCGGGACAGGGGGCTACCGGGAGCTGTTTTTT. It specifies CASSLTSGTGGYRELFF.

This clonotype has ten or more counts. CDR3 coding DNA: TGTGCCAGCAGCCTCCGGGCGGGAGACCCAGATACGCAGTATTTT. Amino acids: CASSLRAGDPDTQYF. The rearrangement uses TRBV9 and TRBJ2-3, with 7 positions matching TRBD2. CDR3 length: 15 residues. Trimming took 4 bases from V and 4 from J; bases not matched to a gene: 9. Germline V CDR1 and CDR2: SGDLS, YYNGEE. The full variable domain, in which reference TRBV9 and TRBJ2-3 provide the parts outside the CDR3, is DSGVTQTPKHLITATGQRVTLRCSPRSGDLSVYWYQQSLDQGLQFLIQYYNGEERAKGNILERFSAQQFPDLHSELNLSSLELGDSALYFCASSLRAGDPDTQYFGPGTRLTVL.

As for this clonotype: This may come from a read error, since a much larger clone is one base off. V gene TRBV10-3 combines with J gene TRBJ2-5, with D hard to call. The CDR3 sequence is 13 residues long. CDR1 is ENHRY and CDR2 is SYGVKD in the germline V gene. The CDR3 sequence: CTISGLNKETQYF. The CDR3 coding sequence is TGTACCATCAGTGGATTGAATAAGGAGACCCAGTACTTC.

Comment on this clonotype: This sequence may be a read error, since a much larger clone differs from it by one base. The CDR3 bases are TGCAGCTCCAGTACGAGAGAGGAGACCCAGTACTTC. Amino acids: CSSSTREETQYF. V usage is TRBV20-1 and J usage is TRBJ2-5; D is unresolved. This CDR3 comprises 12 residues. The germline V gene has CDR1 DFQATT and CDR2 SNEGSKA (reference sequence).